One T cell receptor (beta chain) is described in this entry. The data were taken from a study of blood T cell repertoires in COVID-19. Study as a whole: T cells, B-cell-depleted T cells, or PBMCs supplied cDNA or gDNA.

This CDR3 comprises 15 residues. CDR1 is LNHDA, CDR2 SQIVND, per germline (reference sequence). V lost 7 bases and J lost 7; bases outside the gene matches: 13. Authors' data handling: Estimation of nucleated cell counts relied on the amplification of reference gene primers. Libraries were prepared by immunoSEQ multiplex PCR; TCRdb keeps only in-frame clonotypes and omits some of them. That table supplies the V and J calls and clone size; D and trimming were determined from the DNA. The table shows about 190,000 clones, with more than 75% occurring only once. The chain links TRBV19 to TRBJ2-1; 7 nucleotides line up with TRBD1. Input material: PBMCs or T cells enriched from blood (not recorded which). This sequence originates from a woman aged 50 to 65 with acute COVID-19. The CDR3 DNA sequence: TGTGCCAGTATCCTATCCACGACAGGGAAGAATGAGCAGTTCTTC. It translates to CASILSTTGKNEQFF.